The entry below describes one T cell receptor (beta chain). The antigen is undetermined. TCRdb keeps only in-frame clones here, not all; method: immunoSEQ multiplex PCR. The sample contains 100,000 to 150,000 clones, over 90% of which appear only once. The data derive from a study of cytomegalovirus exposure and HLA in healthy donors. Notes on the study in general: The study flagged some 180 TCR beta chains as cytomegalovirus-associated. The study found most TCR sequences rare, yet found some public TCRs in many donors.

V was clipped by 3 bases and J by 3 bases; unmatched bases: 5. CDR1 is MGHRA and CDR2 is YSYEKL in the germline V gene. CDR3 length: 15 amino acids. Separate from the approximately 720-subject first cohort was the approximately 120-subject validation cohort, to which the donors belonged. The chain carries TRBV4-1 and TRBJ2-1, with 7 bases lining up with TRBD1. The receptor's source is a young woman in good health and CMV-seronegative. The specimen sequenced was PBMCs. CDR3 coding DNA: TGCGCCAGCAGCCAGGGGGACAGAGACTACAATGAGCAGTTCTTC. It specifies CASSQGDRDYNEQFF.